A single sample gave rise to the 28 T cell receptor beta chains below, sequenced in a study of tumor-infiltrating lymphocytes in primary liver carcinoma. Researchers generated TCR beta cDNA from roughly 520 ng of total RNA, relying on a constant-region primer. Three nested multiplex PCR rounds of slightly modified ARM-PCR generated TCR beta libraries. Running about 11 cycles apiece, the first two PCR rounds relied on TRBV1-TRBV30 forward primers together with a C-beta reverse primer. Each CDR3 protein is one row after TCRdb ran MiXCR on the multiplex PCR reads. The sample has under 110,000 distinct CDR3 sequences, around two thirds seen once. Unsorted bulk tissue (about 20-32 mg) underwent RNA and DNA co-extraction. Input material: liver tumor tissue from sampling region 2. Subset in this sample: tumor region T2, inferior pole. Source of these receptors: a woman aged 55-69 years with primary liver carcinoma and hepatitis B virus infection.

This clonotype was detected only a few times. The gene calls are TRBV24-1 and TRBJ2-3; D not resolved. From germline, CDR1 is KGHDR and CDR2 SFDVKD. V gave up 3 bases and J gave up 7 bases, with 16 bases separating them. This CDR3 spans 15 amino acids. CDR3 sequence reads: CATSDASGPGYTQYF. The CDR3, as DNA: TGTGCCACCAGTGATGCCTCGGGTCCGGGTTATACGCAGTATTTT.

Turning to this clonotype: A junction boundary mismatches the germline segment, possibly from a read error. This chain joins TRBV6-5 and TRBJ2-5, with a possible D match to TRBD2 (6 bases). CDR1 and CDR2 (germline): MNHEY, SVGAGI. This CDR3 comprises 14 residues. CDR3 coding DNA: TGTGTCAGCAGCCGAGAGGCGGGGAGAGAGACCCAGTACTTC. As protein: CVSSREAGRETQYF.

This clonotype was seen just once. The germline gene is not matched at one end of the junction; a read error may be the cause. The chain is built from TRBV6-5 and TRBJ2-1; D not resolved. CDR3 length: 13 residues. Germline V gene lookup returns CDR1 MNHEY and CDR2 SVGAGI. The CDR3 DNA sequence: TGTGTCAGCAGAGCTACCCCCCTCAATGAGCAGTTCTTC. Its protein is CVSRATPLNEQFF.

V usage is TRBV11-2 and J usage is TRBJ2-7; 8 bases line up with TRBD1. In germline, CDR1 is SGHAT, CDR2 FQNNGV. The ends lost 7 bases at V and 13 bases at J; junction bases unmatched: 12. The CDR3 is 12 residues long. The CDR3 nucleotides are TGTGCCAGCAACCTGGAACAGGGGGATATATACTTC. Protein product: CASNLEQGDIYF.

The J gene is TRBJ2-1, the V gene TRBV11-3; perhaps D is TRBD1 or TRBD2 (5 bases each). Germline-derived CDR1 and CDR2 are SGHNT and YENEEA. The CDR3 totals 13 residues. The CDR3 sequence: CAGSLGRDDEQFF. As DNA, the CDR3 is TGTGCAGGCAGCTTGGGCAGGGACGATGAGCAGTTCTTC.

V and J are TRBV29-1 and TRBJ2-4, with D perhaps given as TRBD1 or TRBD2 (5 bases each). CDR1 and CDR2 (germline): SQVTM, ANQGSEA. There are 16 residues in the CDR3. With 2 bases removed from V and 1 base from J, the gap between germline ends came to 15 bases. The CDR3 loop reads CSVESRGSRAKNIQYF. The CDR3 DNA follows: TGCAGCGTTGAATCGAGGGGCAGTAGGGCCAAAAACATTCAGTACTTC. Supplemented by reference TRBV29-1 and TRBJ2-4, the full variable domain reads SAVISQKPSRDICQRGTSLTIQCQVDSQVTMMFWYRQQPGQSLTLIATANQGSEATYESGFVIDKFPISRPNLTFSTLTVSNMSPEDSSIYLCSVESRGSRAKNIQYFGAGTRLSVL.

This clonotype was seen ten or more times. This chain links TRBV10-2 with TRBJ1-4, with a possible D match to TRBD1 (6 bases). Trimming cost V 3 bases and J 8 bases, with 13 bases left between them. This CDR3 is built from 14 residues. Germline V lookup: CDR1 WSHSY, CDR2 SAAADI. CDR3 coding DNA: TGCGCCAGCAGTGATGGCAGGGGAGGCGAAAAACTGTTTTTT. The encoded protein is CASSDGRGGEKLFF.

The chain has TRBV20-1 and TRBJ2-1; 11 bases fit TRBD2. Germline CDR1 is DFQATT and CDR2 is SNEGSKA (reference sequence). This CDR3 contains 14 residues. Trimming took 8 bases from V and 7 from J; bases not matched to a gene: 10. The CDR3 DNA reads TGCAGTACTATTAGCGGGAGGGCCGGTAATGAGCAGTTCTTC. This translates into CSTISGRAGNEQFF.

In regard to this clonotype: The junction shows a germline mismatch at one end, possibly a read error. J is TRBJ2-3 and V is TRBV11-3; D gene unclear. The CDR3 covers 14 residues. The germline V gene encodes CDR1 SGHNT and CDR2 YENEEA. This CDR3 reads CASSPRTGTDTLYF. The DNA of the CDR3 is TGTGCCAGCAGCCCCCGGACGGGCACAGATACGCTGTATTTT. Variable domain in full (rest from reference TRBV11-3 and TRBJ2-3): EAGVVQSPRYKIIEKKQPVAFWCNPISGHNTLYWYLQNLGQGPELLIRYENEEAVDDSQLPKDRFSAERLKGVDSTLKIQPAELGDSAVYLCASSPRTGTDTLYFGPGTRLTVL.

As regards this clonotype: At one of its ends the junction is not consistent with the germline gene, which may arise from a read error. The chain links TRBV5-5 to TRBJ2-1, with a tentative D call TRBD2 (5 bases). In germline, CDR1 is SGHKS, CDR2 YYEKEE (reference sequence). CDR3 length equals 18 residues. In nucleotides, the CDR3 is TGTACCAGTTCGCTGGCCCTGGGGAGAGCGGCGTCCTACAATGAGCAGTTCTTC. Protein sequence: CTSSLALGRAASYNEQFF.

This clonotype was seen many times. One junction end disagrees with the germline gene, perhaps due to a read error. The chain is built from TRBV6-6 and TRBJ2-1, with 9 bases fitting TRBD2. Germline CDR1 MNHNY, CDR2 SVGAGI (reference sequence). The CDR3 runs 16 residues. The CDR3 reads CGSTPGGRAVINEQFF. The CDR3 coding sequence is TGTGGCAGCACCCCCGGCGGGAGGGCCGTAATCAATGAGCAGTTCTTC.

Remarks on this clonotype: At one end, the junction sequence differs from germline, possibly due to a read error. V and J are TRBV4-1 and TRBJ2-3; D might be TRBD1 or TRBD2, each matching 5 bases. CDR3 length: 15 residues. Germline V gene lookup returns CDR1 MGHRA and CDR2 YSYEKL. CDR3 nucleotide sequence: TGCGCCAGCAGCCAAGCCGTCGGGGCTCGGGATACGCATTATTTT. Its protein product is CASSQAVGARDTHYF.

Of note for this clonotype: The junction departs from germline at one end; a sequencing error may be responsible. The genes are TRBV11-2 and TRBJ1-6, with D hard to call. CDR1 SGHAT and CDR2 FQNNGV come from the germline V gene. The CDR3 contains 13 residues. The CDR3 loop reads CASSLVMHSPFHF. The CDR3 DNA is TGTGCCAGCAGCTTGGTAATGCATTCACCCTTCCACTTT.

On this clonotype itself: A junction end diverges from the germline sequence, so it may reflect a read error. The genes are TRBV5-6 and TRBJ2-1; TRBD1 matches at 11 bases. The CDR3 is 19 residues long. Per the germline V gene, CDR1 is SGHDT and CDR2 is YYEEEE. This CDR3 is CANSLRGQGALRFHNEQFF. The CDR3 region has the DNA TGTGCCAACAGCTTAAGAGGACAGGGGGCCCTTCGATTCCACAATGAACAGTTCTTC. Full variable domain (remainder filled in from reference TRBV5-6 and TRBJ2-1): DAGVTQSPTHLIKTRGQQVTLRCSPKSGHDTVSWYQQALGQGPQFIFQYYEEEERQRGNFPDRFSGHQFPNYSSELNVNALLLGDSALYLCANSLRGQGALRFHNEQFFGPGTRLTVL.

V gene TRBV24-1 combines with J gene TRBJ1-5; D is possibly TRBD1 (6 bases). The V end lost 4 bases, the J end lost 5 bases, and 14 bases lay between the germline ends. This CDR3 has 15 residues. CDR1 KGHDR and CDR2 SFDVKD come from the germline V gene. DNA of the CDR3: TGTGCCACCAGTGAGGTAGGACAGTACTATCAGCCCCAGCATTTT. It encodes CATSEVGQYYQPQHF.

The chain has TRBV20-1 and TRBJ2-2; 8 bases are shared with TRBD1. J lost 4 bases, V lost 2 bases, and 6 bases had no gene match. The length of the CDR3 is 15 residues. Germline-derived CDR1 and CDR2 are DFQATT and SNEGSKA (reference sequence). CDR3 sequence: CSARPQGARTGELFF. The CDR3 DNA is TGCAGTGCTAGACCTCAGGGGGCGCGCACCGGGGAGCTGTTTTTT.

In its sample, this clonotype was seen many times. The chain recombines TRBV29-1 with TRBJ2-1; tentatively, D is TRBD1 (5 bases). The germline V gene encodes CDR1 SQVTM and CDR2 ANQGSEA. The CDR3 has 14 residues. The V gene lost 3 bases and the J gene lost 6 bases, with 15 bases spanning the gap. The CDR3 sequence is CSVESQERGNEQFF. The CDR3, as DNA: TGCAGCGTTGAGAGCCAGGAAAGGGGCAATGAGCAGTTCTTC.

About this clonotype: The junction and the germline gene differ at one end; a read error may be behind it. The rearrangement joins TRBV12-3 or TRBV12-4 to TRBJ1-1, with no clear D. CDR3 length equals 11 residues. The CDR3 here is CASSFHIEASF. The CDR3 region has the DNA TGTGCCAGCAGTTTCCACATTGAAGCTTCCTTT.

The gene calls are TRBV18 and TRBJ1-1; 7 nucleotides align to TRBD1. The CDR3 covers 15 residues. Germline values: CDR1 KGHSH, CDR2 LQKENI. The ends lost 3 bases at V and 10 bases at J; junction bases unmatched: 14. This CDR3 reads CASSPSSGDSRSAFF. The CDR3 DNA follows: TGTGCCAGCTCACCCTCCTCCGGGGACAGTCGATCAGCTTTCTTT.

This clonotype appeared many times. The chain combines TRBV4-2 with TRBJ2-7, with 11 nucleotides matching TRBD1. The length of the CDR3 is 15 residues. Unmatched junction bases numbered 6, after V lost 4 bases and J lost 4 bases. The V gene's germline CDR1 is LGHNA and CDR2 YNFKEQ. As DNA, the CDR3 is TGTGCCAGCAGCCGGGCCGGACAGGGGGCGTACGAGCAGTACTTC. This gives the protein CASSRAGQGAYEQYF.

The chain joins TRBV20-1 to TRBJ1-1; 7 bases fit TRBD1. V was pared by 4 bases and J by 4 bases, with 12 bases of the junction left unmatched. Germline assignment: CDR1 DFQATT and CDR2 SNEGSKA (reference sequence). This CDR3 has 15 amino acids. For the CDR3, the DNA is TGCAGTGCTACTAACGACAGGGTAGGGGGCACTGAAGCTTTCTTT. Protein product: CSATNDRVGGTEAFF.

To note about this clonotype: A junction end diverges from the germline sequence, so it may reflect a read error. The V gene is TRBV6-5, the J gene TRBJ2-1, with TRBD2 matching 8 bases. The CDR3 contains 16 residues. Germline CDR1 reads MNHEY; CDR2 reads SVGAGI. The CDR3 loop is CVSSYSSLAGHNGQFF. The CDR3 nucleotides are TGTGTCAGCAGTTACTCGAGTCTAGCGGGCCACAATGGGCAGTTCTTC.

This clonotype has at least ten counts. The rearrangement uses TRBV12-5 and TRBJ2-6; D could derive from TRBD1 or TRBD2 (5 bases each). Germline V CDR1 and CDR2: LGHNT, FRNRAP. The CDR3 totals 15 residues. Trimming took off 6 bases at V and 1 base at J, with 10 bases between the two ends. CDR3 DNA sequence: TGTGCTAGTGGGGGACGGGGTTCTGGGGCCAACGTCCTGACTTTC. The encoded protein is CASGGRGSGANVLTF.

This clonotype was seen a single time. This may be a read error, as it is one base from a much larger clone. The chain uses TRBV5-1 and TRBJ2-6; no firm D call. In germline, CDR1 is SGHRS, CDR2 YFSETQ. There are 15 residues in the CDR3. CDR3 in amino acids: CASNLGSTGANVLTF. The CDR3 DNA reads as TGCGCCAGCAACTTGGGGTCCACTGGGGCCAACGTCCTGACTTTC.

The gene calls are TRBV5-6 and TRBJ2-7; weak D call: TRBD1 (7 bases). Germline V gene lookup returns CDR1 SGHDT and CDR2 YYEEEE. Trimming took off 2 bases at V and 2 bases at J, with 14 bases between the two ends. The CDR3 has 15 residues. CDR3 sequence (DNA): TGTGCCAGCAGCTTCTGCGGGACAGCGCCCTACGAGCAGTACTTC. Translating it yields CASSFCGTAPYEQYF.

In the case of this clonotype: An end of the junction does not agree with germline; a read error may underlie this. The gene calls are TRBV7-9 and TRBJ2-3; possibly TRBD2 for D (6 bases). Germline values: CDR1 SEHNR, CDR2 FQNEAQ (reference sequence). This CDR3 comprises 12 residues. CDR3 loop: CANSLREDTQYF. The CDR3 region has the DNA TGTGCCAACAGCTTACGGGAGGATACGCAGTATTTT.

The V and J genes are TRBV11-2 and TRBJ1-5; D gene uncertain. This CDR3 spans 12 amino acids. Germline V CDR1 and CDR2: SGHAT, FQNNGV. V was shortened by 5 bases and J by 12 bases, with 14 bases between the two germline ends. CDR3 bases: TGTGCCAGCAGCGGGATTACAATCAGCCAGCATTTT. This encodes CASSGITISQHF.

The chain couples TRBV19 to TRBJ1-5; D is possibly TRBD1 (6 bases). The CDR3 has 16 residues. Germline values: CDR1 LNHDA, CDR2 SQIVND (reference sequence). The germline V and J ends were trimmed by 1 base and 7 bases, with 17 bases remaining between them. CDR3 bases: TGTGCCAGTAGTATAGGAGGAGGACAGAGAGGGCAGCCCCAGCATTTT. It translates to CASSIGGGQRGQPQHF.